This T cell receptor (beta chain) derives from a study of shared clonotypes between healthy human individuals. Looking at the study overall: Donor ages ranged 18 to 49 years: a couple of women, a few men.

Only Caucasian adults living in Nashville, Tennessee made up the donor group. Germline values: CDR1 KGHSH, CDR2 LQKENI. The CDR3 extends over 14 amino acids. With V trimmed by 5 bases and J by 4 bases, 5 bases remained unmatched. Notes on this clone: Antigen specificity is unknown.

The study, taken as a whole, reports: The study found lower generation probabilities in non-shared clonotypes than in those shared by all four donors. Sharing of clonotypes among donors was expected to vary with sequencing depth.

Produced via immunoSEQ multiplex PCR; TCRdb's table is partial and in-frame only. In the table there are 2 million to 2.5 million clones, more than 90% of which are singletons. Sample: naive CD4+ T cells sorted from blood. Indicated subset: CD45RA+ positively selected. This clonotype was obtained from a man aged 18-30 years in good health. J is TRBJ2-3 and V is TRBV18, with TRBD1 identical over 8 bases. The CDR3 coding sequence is TGTGCCAGCTCAACCGGACAGGGCCCAGATACGCAGTATTTT. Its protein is CASSTGQGPDTQYF.